These T cell receptor beta chains were read from a single sample in a study of blood T cell repertoires in COVID-19. Only in-frame clones appear in the TCRdb table, and some are missing; sequencing was by immunoSEQ multiplex PCR. The data show over 130,000 clones, with more than 75% seen just once and roughly 5% held by the top ten. Sample: peripheral blood. Receptor source: a human donor in a cohort sampled during active COVID-19. Both conserved end residues are part of each CDR3. Fields, in order: J gene, clone size, V gene, D gene, CDR3 protein, CDR3 DNA. The D gene is left open where the match is weak. Clone size is stated in some rows and not others, as once, few, many or a class when expanded.

TRBJ2-5 | few | TRBV6-5 | - | CASSPWTSGQTQYF | TGTGCCAGCTCTCCATGGACCTCAGGACAAACCCAGTACTTC
TRBJ2-5 | - | TRBV10-3 | - | CAISRMTGRRTETQYF | TGTGCCATCAGTCGGATGACTGGCCGGCGAACAGAGACCCAGTACTTC
TRBJ2-1 | once | TRBV2 | TRBD1 | CASKQDRRRDEQFF | TGTGCCAGCAAGCAGGACAGGAGGAGAGATGAGCAGTTCTTC
TRBJ2-3 | - | TRBV4-1 | TRBD1 | CASSQVSYGTGGTDTQYF | TGCGCCAGCAGCCAAGTAAGTTACGGGACAGGGGGCACAGATACGCAGTATTTT
TRBJ2-5 | - | TRBV29-1 | TRBD1 | CSVDSGGETQYF | TGCAGCGTTGACTCAGGGGGAGAGACCCAGTACTTC
TRBJ2-7 | - | TRBV9 | - | CASSVGPNSYEQYF | TGTGCCAGCAGCGTGGGCCCCAACTCCTACGAGCAGTACTTC
TRBJ2-5 | - | TRBV7-8 | TRBD2 | CASSLDRLAAHQETQYF | TGTGCCAGCAGCTTAGATCGCCTAGCGGCTCACCAAGAGACCCAGTACTTC
TRBJ2-7 | once | TRBV2 | TRBD1 | CAGQGSYEQYF | TGTGCCGGACAGGGTTCGTACGAGCAGTACTTC
TRBJ1-1 | - | TRBV29-1 | TRBD1 | CSGNRGNGAFF | TGCAGCGGGAACAGGGGGAACGGAGCTTTCTTT
TRBJ1-5 | - | TRBV28 | TRBD1 | CASSYPTGALKPQHF | TGTGCCAGCAGTTACCCGACAGGGGCCCTTAAGCCCCAGCATTTT
TRBJ1-2 | - | TRBV30 | TRBD1 | CAFEGASVGYTF | TGTGCCTTTGAGGGGGCGTCGGTTGGCTACACCTTC
TRBJ2-5 | - | TRBV7-8 | - | CASSLAMSMRLLETQYF | TGTGCCAGCAGCTTAGCGATGTCGATGAGACTACTGGAGACCCAGTACTTC
TRBJ2-4 | - | TRBV5-5 | TRBD1 | CASSPGTGLDIQYF | TGTGCCAGCAGCCCCGGGACAGGGTTGGACATTCAGTACTTC
TRBJ2-2 | - | TRBV9 | TRBD2 | CASSPIGTSGRAGELFF | TGTGCCAGCAGCCCTATCGGGACTAGCGGGAGAGCCGGGGAGCTGTTTTTT
TRBJ1-2 | - | TRBV7-9 | TRBD1 | CASSSSSGTVYGYTF | TGTGCCAGCAGCTCATCGTCCGGGACAGTCTATGGCTACACCTTC
TRBJ2-2 | - | TRBV9 | TRBD2 | CASSSQVSGTPRELFF | TGTGCCAGCAGCTCCCAGGTTAGCGGGACCCCCCGGGAGCTGTTTTTT